The clone carrying this TCR beta chain is a singleton in its sample. The record originates from a study of blood T cell repertoires in COVID-19. The authors' processing: Reference gene primer amplification gave nucleated cell count estimates. Repertoires were generated with immunoSEQ multiplex PCR, while TCRdb's copy carries only in-frame clones and drops some. From that table come the V and J calls and clone size; the DNA was used to work out D and trimming. This table has 200,000 to 250,000 clones, over 75% appearing once. Individuals drawn from approximately 22 US areas were about 18 to 89 years old. Self-reported history from a screening survey and questionnaire set each donor's cohort. The specimen sequenced was PBMCs or T cells enriched from blood (not recorded which). This sequence originates from an older woman who had recovered from COVID-19.

In nucleotides, the CDR3 is TGTGCCAGCAGCCTGAGCGGTCCCTTAGCCAAAAACATTCAGTACTTC. Protein sequence: CASSLSGPLAKNIQYF. J is TRBJ2-4 and V is TRBV7-8, with D tentatively TRBD2 (5 bases). Per the germline V gene, CDR1 is SGHVS and CDR2 is FQNEAQ. V gave up 5 bases and J gave up 0 bases, with 14 bases separating them. CDR3 length equals 16 residues.